This T cell receptor beta chain was recovered during a study of cytomegalovirus exposure and HLA in healthy donors. Findings and caveats of the study: TCR beta sequences numbering roughly 16,000 were associated with HLA alleles at 0.05 false discovery rate in a later analysis.

V was trimmed by 4 bases and J by 4 bases, leaving 16 bases between them. Germline lookup yields CDR1 MGHRA and CDR2 YSYEKL. This CDR3 spans 15 amino acids. Regarding this clone: Its antigen remains unidentified.

The PCR contained 60 Vbeta and 13 Jbeta primers. TCRdb's copy holds only in-frame clones and misses some; the assay was immunoSEQ multiplex PCR. Here the sample spans over 120,000 clones, 70% to 90% being singletons. Sequenced: PBMCs. The sequence was collected from a man in his fifties or sixties in good health and CMV-seronegative. The chain uses TRBV4-1 and TRBJ1-1, with D possibly being TRBD1 (5 bases). The CDR3 here is CASSPYLQGGTEAFF. CDR3 nucleotide sequence: TGCGCCAGCAGCCCATACCTCCAGGGCGGCACTGAAGCTTTCTTT.